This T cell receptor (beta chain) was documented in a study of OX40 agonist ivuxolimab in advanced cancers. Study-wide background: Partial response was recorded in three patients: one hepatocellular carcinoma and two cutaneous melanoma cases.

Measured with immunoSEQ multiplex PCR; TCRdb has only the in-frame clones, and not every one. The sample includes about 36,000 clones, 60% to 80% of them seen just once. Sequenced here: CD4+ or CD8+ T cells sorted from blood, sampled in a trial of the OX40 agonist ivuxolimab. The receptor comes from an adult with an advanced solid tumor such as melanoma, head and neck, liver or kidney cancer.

The CDR3 region is CSVLSDRLGANVLTF. The CDR3 DNA reads as TGCAGCGTCTTGTCGGACAGGCTTGGGGCCAACGTCCTGACTTTC. The chain combines TRBV29-1 with TRBJ2-6; 7 nucleotides match TRBD1. The CDR3 totals 15 residues. Germline V gene sequence: CDR1 SQVTM, CDR2 ANQGSEA. The junction had 8 bases not matched to a gene; V was cut back by 6 bases and J by 3 bases.